What follows are 16 T cell receptor beta chains derived from one specimen sequenced in a study of patients and donors after allogeneic stem cell transplantation. TCRdb processed the RT-PCR reads anew with MiXCR; each CDR3 protein has one entry. Of about a million distinct CDR3 sequences listed, around 17% are singletons. Sequencing was performed on blood, either unsorted or a sorted T cell fraction (not recorded which). The receptors originated from a human donor who was either an allogeneic HSCT recipient or a stem cell or donor lymphocyte infusion donor (not recorded which). It is not recorded whose cells these are; they may come from a transplant donor.

The chain employs TRBV20-1 and TRBJ2-7; 9 bases fit TRBD1. This CDR3 comprises 14 residues. CDR1 is DFQATT, CDR2 SNEGSKA, per germline (reference sequence). V lost 5 bases to trimming and J lost 2 bases; unmatched junction nucleotides: 7. The CDR3, as DNA: TGCAGTGCTCTCCCCGGGACAGGGACCTACGAGCAGTACTTC. Translating it yields CSALPGTGTYEQYF.

This clonotype was seen only a few times. The chain uses TRBV29-1 and TRBJ2-1, with a tentative D call TRBD2 (5 bases). The CDR3 is 13 residues long. Deletions cut 6 bases from V and 5 bases from J, with 14 bases between. Germline V gene lookup returns CDR1 SQVTM and CDR2 ANQGSEA. CDR3 in DNA: TGCAGCGTAGTGGGAGCTCACGACAATGAGCAGTTCTTC. Translating gives CSVVGAHDNEQFF.

J is TRBJ2-1 and V is TRBV7-6; TRBD1 matches 8 bases. Per the germline V gene, CDR1 is SGHVS and CDR2 is FNYEAQ. Trimming at V came to 0 bases and at J to 10 bases, leaving 11 bases not matched to a gene. This CDR3 is built from 16 residues. The CDR3 DNA reads as TGTGCCAGCAGCTTAGCGGGGGGACAGGACCTGCGGGAGCAGTTCTTC. Protein product: CASSLAGGQDLREQFF.

This clonotype turned up a few times. An end of the junction differs from the germline gene, which may be a read error. The V and J genes are TRBV7-7 and TRBJ2-7; no firm D call. Germline CDR1 SSHAT, CDR2 FNYEAQ (reference sequence). The CDR3 contains 14 residues. CDR3 coding DNA: TGTGCTAGCAGCTTAGGAATCGGTACTTACGAGCAGTACTTC. Residues: CASSLGIGTYEQYF. Together with reference TRBV7-7 and TRBJ2-7, the CDR3 gives the full variable domain: GAGVSQSPRYKVTKRGQDVTLRCDPISSHATLYWYQQALGQGPEFLTYFNYEAQPDKSGLPSDRFSAERPEGSISTLTIQRTEQRDSAMYRCASSLGIGTYEQYFGPGTRLTVT.

Ten or more counts support this clonotype. This chain links TRBV12-3 or TRBV12-4 with TRBJ1-3, with D uncertain. The CDR3 is 10 amino acids. The germline V and J ends were trimmed by 10 bases and 5 bases, with 6 bases remaining between them. Here the CDR3 reads CATARNTIYF. CDR3 in DNA: TGTGCCACAGCCCGAAACACCATATATTTT.

This clonotype was found a few times. The CDR3, as DNA: TGCGCCTCGGAGGGCAGGGGGCCACCTGGAAACACCATATATTTT. It translates to CASEGRGPPGNTIYF. V is TRBV10-2 and J is TRBJ1-3; TRBD1 aligns across 8 bases. Per germline, CDR1 WSHSY and CDR2 SAAADI. J was trimmed by 2 bases and V by 11 bases; bases with no gene match: 11. The CDR3 consists of 15 residues.

The chain joins TRBV19 to TRBJ1-1; 9 bases line up with TRBD1. J lost 4 bases, V lost 7 bases, and 13 bases had no gene match. Germline V gene data show CDR1 as LNHDA and CDR2 as SQIVND (reference sequence). The CDR3 totals 16 residues. The CDR3 loop reads CASILRDRGIGTEAFF. The DNA of the CDR3 is TGTGCCAGTATCCTCCGCGACAGGGGGATAGGCACTGAAGCTTTCTTT.

This chain links TRBV7-9 with TRBJ1-4; the match to TRBD1 covers 11 bases. Germline V gives CDR1 SEHNR, CDR2 FQNEAQ (reference sequence). There are 15 residues in the CDR3. The V and J ends lost 5 bases and 7 bases, in that order; junction bases with no gene match: 6. CDR3 nucleotides: TGTGCCAGCAGCCGCGGGGGGACAGGGGGTGAAAAACTGTTTTTT. Translated, it gives CASSRGGTGGEKLFF.

The gene calls are TRBV20-1 and TRBJ2-5, with D unresolved. CDR3 length: 15 amino acids. Trimming removed 0 bases from V and 2 bases from J, with 13 bases in between. Germline CDR1 DFQATT, CDR2 SNEGSKA (reference sequence). The CDR3 bases are TGCAGTGCTAGAGATCTAATAACGGCTCAAGAGACCCAGTACTTC. Protein product: CSARDLITAQETQYF.

This clonotype was observed a few times. The V call is TRBV5-1, the J call TRBJ2-2, with unresolved D. The germline V gene encodes CDR1 SGHRS and CDR2 YFSETQ. V was clipped by 7 bases and J by 3 bases, with 7 bases between them. The length of the CDR3 is 12 residues. CDR3 DNA sequence: TGCGCCAGCCAGCCACACACCGGGGAGCTGTTTTTT. Translating it yields CASQPHTGELFF.

This chain connects TRBV10-3 to TRBJ2-3; 7 bases line up with TRBD1. From germline, CDR1 is ENHRY and CDR2 SYGVKD. The CDR3 is 15 amino acids. Trimming at V came to 6 bases and at J to 2 bases, leaving 8 bases not matched to a gene. CDR3 DNA: TGTGCCATCAGGCCGACAGGGCATAACACAGATACGCAGTATTTT. Protein: CAIRPTGHNTDTQYF.

The chain has TRBV4-1 and TRBJ2-1; possibly TRBD2 for D (6 bases). CDR3 length equals 16 residues. Trimming cost V 4 bases and J 7 bases, with 20 bases left between them. Germline V gene data show CDR1 as MGHRA and CDR2 as YSYEKL. CDR3 protein: CASSRDLATGRNEQFF. In nucleotides, the CDR3 is TGCGCCAGCAGCCGCGATCTAGCGACTGGGAGAAATGAGCAGTTCTTC.

The chain is built from TRBV6-2 or TRBV6-3 and TRBJ1-5, with TRBD1 matching 8 bases. From germline, CDR1 is MNHEY and CDR2 SVGEGT. Trimming took 0 bases from V and 6 from J; bases not matched to a gene: 1. The CDR3 covers 14 residues. DNA for the CDR3: TGTGCCAGCAGTTACTCACAGGGGGGTCAGCCCCAGCATTTT. This encodes CASSYSQGGQPQHF.

CDR3 DNA: TGCAGTGCTCCCGGGGCAAGGCAGTCCTACGAGCAGTACTTC. Protein product: CSAPGARQSYEQYF. The gene calls are TRBV20-1 and TRBJ2-7; D may match TRBD1 or TRBD2 (5 bases each). V lost 5 bases, J lost 1 base, and 15 bases lay in between. Germline V CDR1 and CDR2: DFQATT, SNEGSKA (reference sequence). The CDR3 loop spans 14 amino acids.

This clonotype was observed a handful of times. The rearrangement uses TRBV2 and TRBJ1-5; the match to TRBD1 covers 9 bases. Germline-derived CDR1 and CDR2 are SNHLY and FYNNEI. This CDR3 has 14 amino acids. V lost 6 bases and J lost 6; bases outside the gene matches: 6. CDR3 in DNA: TGTGCCAGCAGGGGACAGGGAAAGGTTCAGCCCCAGCATTTT. Protein: CASRGQGKVQPQHF.

This clonotype showed up just a few times. The J gene is TRBJ1-1, the V gene TRBV5-6; D unclear. V was cut by 1 base and J by 4 bases, with 11 bases left in between. The CDR3 spans 14 residues. Germline V gives CDR1 SGHDT, CDR2 YYEEEE. The chain's CDR3 is CASSLLGSATEAFF. Here the CDR3 DNA reads TGTGCCAGCAGCTTGTTGGGGAGTGCCACTGAAGCTTTCTTT.